These 13 T cell receptor beta chains originate from one sample sequenced in a study of cytomegalovirus exposure and HLA in healthy donors. A multiplex PCR was run with 60 Vbeta primers and 13 Jbeta primers. Clones were read by immunoSEQ multiplex PCR, and TCRdb kept only the in-frame ones, dropping some. The profile shows roughly 130,000 clones, over 75% of them singletons. The material sequenced was PBMCs. These receptor sequences come from a woman aged 40 to 50 in good health and CMV-seropositive.

This clone has a handful of counts. The rearrangement joins TRBV11-1 to TRBJ2-5; D perhaps matches TRBD1 (5 bases). This CDR3 has 13 residues. V was shortened by 5 bases and J by 4 bases, with 11 bases between the two germline ends. Germline CDR1 SGHAT, CDR2 FQDESV (reference sequence). The CDR3, as DNA: TGTGCCAGCAGCCCCCCAGGGCCAGAGACCCAGTACTTC. Its translation: CASSPPGPETQYF. The full variable domain, in which reference TRBV11-1 and TRBJ2-5 provide the parts outside the CDR3, is EAEVAQSPRYKITEKSQAVAFWCDPISGHATLYWYRQILGQGPELLVQFQDESVVDDSQLPKDRFSAERLKGVDSTLKIQPAELGDSAMYLCASSPPGPETQYFGPGTRLLVL.

This clone was detected only once. The chain is built from TRBV28 and TRBJ1-1, with TRBD1 as a possible D gene (5 bases). Germline lookup yields CDR1 MDHEN and CDR2 SYDVKM. V was clipped by 1 base and J by 7 bases, with 13 bases between them. The CDR3 consists of 14 residues. The CDR3 reads CASSLLEGHGEAFF. CDR3 in DNA: TGTGCCAGCAGTTTATTGGAGGGGCACGGTGAAGCTTTCTTT.

The V and J genes are TRBV18 and TRBJ1-2; TRBD1 matches at 9 bases. CDR3 size: 14 residues. The trim removed 0 bases at V and 7 bases at J, leaving 3 bases unmatched. CDR1 KGHSH and CDR2 LQKENI come from the germline V gene. The DNA for the CDR3 is TGTGCCAGCTCACCACCGGGACAGGGTTCTGGCTACACCTTC. Translation: CASSPPGQGSGYTF.

V gene TRBV7-3 combines with J gene TRBJ2-3, with 7 bases lining up with TRBD2. The germline V gene encodes CDR1 SGHTA and CDR2 FQGTGA. V lost 5 bases and J lost 1; bases outside the gene matches: 12. The length of the CDR3 is 17 residues. CDR3 DNA sequence: TGTGCCAGCAGCCGTATAGCTGGGGGGGGAGGCACAGATACGCAGTATTTT. Translation: CASSRIAGGGGTDTQYF. Combining the CDR3 with reference TRBV7-3 and TRBJ2-3 gives the whole variable domain GAGVSQTPSNKVTEKGKYVELRCDPISGHTALYWYRQSLGQGPEFLIYFQGTGAADDSGLPNDRFFAVRPEGSVSTLKIQRTERGDSAVYLCASSRIAGGGGTDTQYFGPGTRLTVL.

V and J are TRBV7-2 and TRBJ2-1; 8 nucleotides line up with TRBD2. Losses at the gene ends were 5 bases for V and 2 bases for J; bases not matched to a gene: 8. Germline CDR1 is SGHTA and CDR2 is FQGNSA. CDR3 length: 16 amino acids. CDR3 region: CASSPRAGGAYNEQFF. DNA of the CDR3: TGTGCCAGCAGCCCCCGAGCCGGGGGGGCCTACAATGAGCAGTTCTTC.

The genes are TRBV12-5 and TRBJ1-5, with TRBD1 matching over 8 bases. The junction had 18 bases not matched to a gene; V was cut back by 4 bases and J by 10 bases. CDR3 size: 17 residues. CDR1 and CDR2 from the germline V gene are LGHNT and FRNRAP. The CDR3 is CASGYHTTRQGANPQHF. CDR3 sequence (DNA): TGTGCTAGTGGTTACCACACCACCCGGCAGGGGGCCAATCCCCAGCATTTT.

In its sample, this clone was seen a few times. This sequence may be a read error, since a much larger clone differs from it by one base. This chain links TRBV6-1 with TRBJ1-2; 12 bases fit TRBD1. Trimming took 6 bases from V and 7 from J; bases not matched to a gene: 6. The CDR3 loop spans 14 amino acids. Germline-derived CDR1 and CDR2 are MNHNS and SASEGT. Here the CDR3 reads CASSPGQGACGYTF. As DNA, the CDR3 is TGTGCCAGCAGCCCGGGACAGGGGGCTTGTGGCTACACCTTC.

This clone has just one count. The chain links TRBV6-5 to TRBJ2-5; D is unresolved. The CDR3 contains 13 residues. The V and J ends lost 6 bases and 7 bases respectively, with 15 bases between them. The germline gives CDR1 MNHEY, CDR2 SVGAGI. The CDR3 DNA follows: TGTGCCAGCAGGCCAACCGGTAGATTGACCCAGTACTTC. This encodes CASRPTGRLTQYF.

This clone occurred once. The chain links TRBV4-1 to TRBJ2-3, with D possibly being TRBD2 (6 bases). The V end lost 6 bases, the J end lost 0 bases, and 13 bases lay between the germline ends. The CDR3 totals 15 residues. CDR1 and CDR2 (germline): MGHRA, YSYEKL. CDR3 protein: CASRGAGTSTDTQYF. In DNA form, the CDR3 reads TGCGCCAGCAGAGGTGCGGGGACTAGCACAGATACGCAGTATTTT.

This chain connects TRBV19 to TRBJ2-2, with 7 bases matching TRBD2. V trimming: 9 bases; J trimming: 3 bases; junction bases outside the gene matches: 16. There are 17 residues in the CDR3. The germline V gene has CDR1 LNHDA and CDR2 SQIVND (reference sequence). DNA for the CDR3: TGTGCCAGCAGAAGTTCGGGGAGGGCCGGGTACACCGGGGAGCTGTTTTTT. Translation gives CASRSSGRAGYTGELFF.

This chain connects TRBV30 to TRBJ2-1, with 8 positions matching TRBD2. J was trimmed by 6 bases and V by 3 bases; bases with no gene match: 16. The V gene's germline CDR1 is GTSNPN and CDR2 SVGIG (reference sequence). The CDR3 is made up of 17 amino acids. The CDR3 spells CAWSRLPGTSVRNEQFF. In DNA form, the CDR3 reads TGTGCCTGGAGCCGCTTACCGGGGACTAGTGTGCGCAATGAGCAGTTCTTC.

The rearrangement joins TRBV7-3 to TRBJ1-2; the match to TRBD1 covers 8 bases. V was pared by 5 bases and J by 7 bases, with 9 bases of the junction left unmatched. The germline V gene has CDR1 SGHTA and CDR2 FQGTGA. The CDR3 covers 14 residues. CDR3: CASSTGQGQSGYTF. The CDR3 nucleotides are TGTGCCAGCAGCACCGGACAGGGACAATCTGGCTACACCTTC.

This clone was recorded a few times. V gene TRBV19 combines with J gene TRBJ2-7; 7 nucleotides match TRBD2. The CDR3 spans 14 residues. Germline assignment: CDR1 LNHDA and CDR2 SQIVND (reference sequence). The V and J ends lost 1 base and 3 bases, in that order; junction bases with no gene match: 3. The CDR3, as DNA: TGTGCCAGTAGTATAGGGGGAGGGGTCTACGAGCAGTACTTC. Translation: CASSIGGGVYEQYF. Filled out from reference TRBV19 and TRBJ2-7, the complete variable domain reads DGGITQSPKYLFRKEGQNVTLSCEQNLNHDAMYWYRQDPGQGLRLIYYSQIVNDFQKGDIAEGYSVSREKKESFPLTVTSAQKNPTAFYLCASSIGGGVYEQYFGPGTRLTVT.